These 16 T cell receptor beta chains came from one sample sequenced in a study of lymphopenia after photon versus proton radiotherapy. Using immunoSEQ multiplex PCR, the repertoire was profiled, and TCRdb retains in-frame clones only, with some absent. The sample consists of around 53,000 clones, around 88% of them appearing once. Here the sequenced sample was peripheral blood, taken from a patient treated with photon-based radiotherapy. These receptor sequences come from a man in his fifties with gastric cancer.

The gene calls are TRBV5-1 and TRBJ1-5; possible D gene TRBD1, 6 bases. Germline V gene data show CDR1 as SGHRS and CDR2 as YFSETQ. Trimming pared 1 base from V and 5 bases from J, leaving 10 bases between. The CDR3 is 14 residues long. This CDR3 is CASSLKGGDQPQHF. CDR3 in DNA: TGCGCCAGCAGCTTGAAGGGGGGAGATCAGCCCCAGCATTTT.

The chain links TRBV7-8 to TRBJ2-1; TRBD2 is a possible D gene (7 bases). This CDR3 is built from 20 residues. The V gene lost 5 bases and the J gene lost 10 bases, with 36 bases spanning the gap. Germline V gene lookup returns CDR1 SGHVS and CDR2 FQNEAQ. The chain's CDR3 is CASSPGWGGKDAGVTWEQFF. CDR3 DNA sequence: TGTGCCAGCAGCCCCGGATGGGGGGGCAAGGATGCGGGAGTGACCTGGGAGCAGTTCTTC.

The chain carries TRBV30 and TRBJ2-4; D might be TRBD1 (5 bases). The CDR3 runs 15 residues. The germline V gene has CDR1 GTSNPN and CDR2 SVGIG (reference sequence). V was cut by 2 bases and J by 0 bases, with 11 bases left in between. The CDR3 bases are TGTGCCTGGAGTAGGACACAAATAGCCAAAAACATTCAGTACTTC. This translates into CAWSRTQIAKNIQYF.

In DNA, the CDR3 is TGTGCCAGTAGTATAAGTGCGGGAGCTAACTATGGCTACACCTTC. Translating it yields CASSISAGANYGYTF. The chain has TRBV19 and TRBJ1-2; D gene unclear. There are 15 residues in the CDR3. Germline CDR1 and CDR2: LNHDA and SQIVND (reference sequence). Trimming cost V 2 bases and J 0 bases, with 10 bases left between them.

The genes are TRBV6-5 and TRBJ1-2; 7 nucleotides line up with TRBD1. Germline CDR1 reads MNHEY; CDR2 reads SVGAGI. The CDR3 loop spans 11 amino acids. V was pared by 8 bases and J by 8 bases, with 5 bases of the junction left unmatched. CDR3 in amino acids: CASGSTGGYTF. CDR3 nucleotide sequence: TGTGCCAGCGGATCGACAGGGGGCTACACCTTC.

The chain recombines TRBV5-1 with TRBJ1-5; TRBD1 agrees at 7 bases. The ends lost 6 bases at V and 5 bases at J; junction bases unmatched: 11. The length of the CDR3 is 15 residues. CDR1 is SGHRS and CDR2 is YFSETQ in the germline V gene. The CDR3 spells CASTPTGSMDQPQHF. CDR3 nucleotides: TGCGCCAGCACCCCGACAGGGAGTATGGATCAGCCCCAGCATTTT.

This chain links TRBV28 with TRBJ1-1; unclear D gene. The CDR3 loop spans 13 amino acids. Germline CDR1 and CDR2: MDHEN and SYDVKM. Trimming removed 0 bases from V and 5 bases from J, with 7 bases in between. The CDR3 DNA reads TGTGCCAGCAGTTTATGGGGGAGGACTGAAGCTTTCTTT. The encoded protein is CASSLWGRTEAFF.

The rearrangement joins TRBV6-1 to TRBJ1-4, with TRBD1 identical over 8 bases. The CDR3 is 15 residues long. V lost 1 base, J lost 2 bases, and 0 bases stayed unmatched. CDR1 is MNHNS and CDR2 is SASEGT in the germline V gene. For the CDR3, the DNA is TGTGCCAGCAGTGAAGGACAGGGGACTAATGAAAAACTGTTTTTT. It codes for CASSEGQGTNEKLFF.

A few counts support this clone. CDR3 amino acids: CATGTGSTDTQYF. The CDR3 nucleotides read TGTGCCACCGGGACAGGGAGCACAGATACGCAGTATTTT. The V and J genes are TRBV6-4 and TRBJ2-3; 9 bases agree with TRBD1. The V segment lost 10 bases and the J segment 0 bases; nucleotides outside the gene matches: 2. Germline V gene sequence: CDR1 MRHNA, CDR2 SNTAGT. The CDR3 covers 13 residues.

This clone showed up just once. The J gene is TRBJ2-3, the V gene TRBV5-1, with D perhaps being TRBD1 or TRBD2 (5 bases each). V lost 4 bases, J lost 1 base, and 16 bases lay in between. There are 16 residues in the CDR3. Germline values: CDR1 SGHRS, CDR2 YFSETQ. CDR3: CASSPTRDLGTDTQYF. In DNA form, the CDR3 reads TGCGCCAGCAGCCCGACCCGGGACCTGGGCACAGATACGCAGTATTTT.

The chain couples TRBV7-2 to TRBJ2-7; D is unclear. CDR3 length: 12 amino acids. V lost 7 bases, J lost 3 bases, and 10 bases lay in between. The germline gives CDR1 SGHTA, CDR2 FQGNSA. The CDR3 nucleotides read TGTGCCAGCACCTCCGCGAGCTACGAGCAGTACTTC. It is translated as CASTSASYEQYF.

The chain combines TRBV13 with TRBJ1-2, with no clear D. The germline CDR1 and CDR2 sequences are PRHDT and FYEKMQ (reference sequence). CDR3 size: 15 residues. Trimming took off 8 bases at V and 7 bases at J, with 23 bases between the two ends. The CDR3 spells CASAIGVMGQSGYTF. CDR3 DNA sequence: TGTGCCAGCGCGATCGGGGTTATGGGCCAAAGTGGCTACACCTTC.

In its sample, this clone is medium-sized. This chain joins TRBV5-5 and TRBJ1-2, with 10 bases that match TRBD1. Germline CDR1 is SGHKS and CDR2 is YYEKEE (reference sequence). CDR3 length equals 13 residues. V lost 4 bases and J lost 3; bases outside the gene matches: 0. CDR3: CASSGTGDYGYTF. The CDR3 DNA sequence: TGTGCCAGCAGCGGGACAGGGGACTATGGCTACACCTTC. Supplemented by reference TRBV5-5 and TRBJ1-2, the full variable domain reads DAGVTQSPTHLIKTRGQQVTLRCSPISGHKSVSWYQQVLGQGPQFIFQYYEKEERGRGNFPDRFSARQFPNYSSELNVNALLLGDSALYLCASSGTGDYGYTFGSGTRLTVV.

The chain carries TRBV5-1 and TRBJ2-3; no clear D gene. Germline V gene data show CDR1 as SGHRS and CDR2 as YFSETQ. The V gene lost 2 bases and the J gene lost 1 base, with 8 bases spanning the gap. The CDR3 totals 14 residues. CDR3 in amino acids: CASSFAGRTDTQYF. The CDR3 DNA is TGCGCCAGCAGCTTTGCTGGACGCACAGATACGCAGTATTTT.

Only one count was recorded for this clone. The chain recombines TRBV19 with TRBJ2-5; 11 nucleotides line up with TRBD2. Germline CDR1 LNHDA, CDR2 SQIVND (reference sequence). Trimming at V came to 6 bases and at J to 6 bases, leaving 6 bases not matched to a gene. The CDR3 extends over 14 amino acids. The chain's CDR3 is CASRLAGDGQTQYF. Written as DNA, the CDR3 is TGTGCCAGTAGACTAGCGGGAGACGGCCAGACCCAGTACTTC.

This clone was seen only once. This chain connects TRBV30 to TRBJ1-3, with D uncertain. The germline CDR1 and CDR2 sequences are GTSNPN and SVGIG (reference sequence). The germline V and J ends were trimmed by 3 bases and 4 bases, with 4 bases remaining between them. The CDR3 sequence is 11 residues long. The CDR3 is CAWRGGNTIYF. The CDR3 nucleotides are TGTGCCTGGAGGGGGGGAAACACCATATATTTT.